Listed here are 21 T cell receptor beta chains from one sample, sequenced in a study of blood T cell repertoires in COVID-19. Repertoires were generated with immunoSEQ multiplex PCR, while TCRdb's copy carries only in-frame clones and drops some. Seen here are about 200,000 clones, 85% observed once, and the top ten hold under 20%. The source material was PBMCs or T cells enriched from blood (not recorded which). These receptors all come from a man between 35 and 55 years old who had recovered from COVID-19.

This chain links TRBV7-2 with TRBJ2-1, with 10 bases that match TRBD2. The CDR3 is 17 amino acids. V dropped 5 bases and J dropped 0; count of bases not matched to a gene: 7. Germline CDR1 SGHTA, CDR2 FQGNSA. Here the CDR3 reads CASSAGLAVSSYNEQFF. The CDR3 nucleotides read TGTGCCAGCAGCGCCGGACTAGCGGTGAGCTCCTACAATGAGCAGTTCTTC.

V gene TRBV28 combines with J gene TRBJ1-1, with TRBD1 identical over 7 bases. J lost 1 base, V lost 3 bases, and 14 bases had no gene match. CDR1 is MDHEN and CDR2 is SYDVKM in the germline V gene. The CDR3 totals 18 residues. The CDR3 reads CASSFSRQGIGKNTEAFF. DNA for the CDR3: TGTGCCAGCAGTTTCTCCCGACAGGGAATTGGAAAGAACACTGAAGCTTTCTTT.

Written as DNA, the CDR3 is TGTGCCAGCACCAGGGGTCAACCTTACGAGCAGTACTTC. Residues: CASTRGQPYEQYF. The chain links TRBV3-1 (or the pseudogene TRBV3-2) to TRBJ2-7; TRBD1 is a possible D gene (6 bases). Germline lookup yields CDR1 LGHDT and CDR2 YNNKEL (reference sequence). V lost 7 bases to trimming and J lost 4 bases, with 14 bases between them. The CDR3 totals 13 residues.

The chain uses TRBV30 and TRBJ1-2, with D unresolved. The CDR3 covers 13 residues. Per the germline V gene, CDR1 is GTSNPN and CDR2 is SVGIG (reference sequence). With 3 bases removed from V and 0 bases from J, the gap between germline ends came to 8 bases. CDR3 coding DNA: TGTGCCTGGAGCCTTCTAGCTAACTATGGCTACACCTTC. It codes for CAWSLLANYGYTF.

The genes are TRBV5-1 and TRBJ2-5; D gene unclear. V lost 0 bases and J 11 bases, leaving 8 bases between the germline ends. The CDR3 has 11 residues. From germline, CDR1 is SGHRS and CDR2 YFSETQ. The CDR3 sequence: CASSLDSQQYF. The CDR3 bases are TGCGCCAGCAGCTTGGACAGCCAACAGTACTTC.

The chain is built from TRBV9 and TRBJ2-2, with D unresolved. V was shortened by 3 bases and J by 1 base, with 7 bases between the two germline ends. The CDR3 is 14 amino acids. Per the germline V gene, CDR1 is SGDLS and CDR2 is YYNGEE. For the CDR3, the DNA is TGTGCCAGCAGCGCACTTAGGAACACCGGGGAGCTGTTTTTT. Translation gives CASSALRNTGELFF.

This rearrangement joins TRBV28 to TRBJ1-4; D ambiguous. This CDR3 contains 11 residues. Looked up from germline, CDR1 is MDHEN and CDR2 is SYDVKM. V lost 8 bases and J 11 bases, leaving 12 bases between the germline ends. The CDR3: CASGRERKLFF. The CDR3 DNA sequence: TGTGCCAGCGGGAGGGAGAGGAAACTGTTTTTT.

This clone was observed a single time. The sample carries other DNA sequences with the same CDR3. CDR3 in DNA: TGTGCCAGCAGCTTAGCAGAGGCTAACTATGGCTACACCTTC. Translation: CASSLAEANYGYTF. The V call is TRBV7-9, the J call TRBJ1-2; no definite D call. The V and J ends lost 0 bases and 0 bases respectively, with 5 bases between them. This CDR3 region has 14 residues. CDR1 is SEHNR and CDR2 is FQNEAQ in the germline V gene (reference sequence).

This clone was picked up one time. This chain uses TRBV12-3 or TRBV12-4 with TRBJ1-2, with TRBD1 matching over 11 bases. This CDR3 contains 13 residues. Trimming removed 9 bases from V and 7 bases from J; junction bases left unmatched: 7. This CDR3 reads CASLGQGAFGYTF. Here the CDR3 DNA reads TGTGCCAGTCTTGGACAGGGGGCCTTTGGCTACACCTTC.

The chain carries TRBV19 and TRBJ2-6; D not resolved. CDR1 is LNHDA and CDR2 is SQIVND in the germline V gene (reference sequence). CDR3 length: 15 amino acids. Trimming removed 3 bases at V and 2 bases at J, with 8 bases between. The CDR3 loop reads CASSIRNPGANVLTF. CDR3 bases: TGTGCCAGTAGTATCAGGAACCCTGGGGCCAACGTCCTGACTTTC.

This chain connects TRBV10-3 to TRBJ2-5; 8 bases map to TRBD1. This CDR3 contains 14 residues. Per germline, CDR1 ENHRY and CDR2 SYGVKD. Trimming took 9 bases from V and 3 from J; bases not matched to a gene: 9. The CDR3 bases are TGTGCCATTCAGGGGGCTGTTGGCGAAGAGACCCAGTACTTC. Its protein product is CAIQGAVGEETQYF.

V usage is TRBV2 and J usage is TRBJ2-2, with 10 bases that match TRBD2. The J segment lost 1 base and the V segment lost 8 bases, leaving 4 bases of the junction unmatched. The CDR3 spans 15 residues. Germline V CDR1 and CDR2: SNHLY, FYNNEI. In DNA form, the CDR3 reads TGTGCCAGCCGAGAGCGGGAGGGGAACACCGGGGAGCTGTTTTTT. It specifies CASREREGNTGELFF.

About this clone: This CDR3 is also generated by other DNA sequences in the sample. The CDR3 protein is CAWSVLAEETQYF. The CDR3 nucleotides are TGTGCCTGGAGTGTTTTAGCGGAAGAGACCCAGTACTTC. The V call is TRBV30, the J call TRBJ2-5; possibly TRBD2 for D (6 bases). V lost 0 bases and J lost 3, with 8 bases in between. Looked up from germline, CDR1 is GTSNPN and CDR2 is SVGIG (reference sequence). The CDR3 is 13 residues long.

This clone came up once. This chain connects TRBV7-8 to TRBJ2-3; 14 bases agree with TRBD2. Germline V CDR1 and CDR2: SGHVS, FQNEAQ. V shed 4 bases, J shed 7 bases, and the junction held 13 bases outside the gene matches. This CDR3 spans 18 amino acids. As DNA, the CDR3 is TGTGCCAGCAGCTGGGGGGTGGGGACTAGCGGGAGCTTAAATACGCAGTATTTT. It yields the protein CASSWGVGTSGSLNTQYF.

This chain uses TRBV19 with TRBJ2-1; 7 bases are shared with TRBD2. CDR3 length: 14 residues. CDR1 is LNHDA and CDR2 is SQIVND in the germline V gene (reference sequence). The V segment lost 3 bases and the J segment 5 bases; nucleotides outside the gene matches: 4. The CDR3 is CASSIWAGDNEQFF. The CDR3 DNA sequence: TGTGCCAGTAGTATTTGGGCGGGGGACAATGAGCAGTTCTTC.

This clone was seen only a few times. The chain joins TRBV2 to TRBJ2-1; 7 nucleotides match TRBD2. The CDR3 runs 15 residues. V lost 6 bases to trimming and J lost 4 bases; unmatched junction nucleotides: 9. Germline V gene lookup returns CDR1 SNHLY and CDR2 FYNNEI. This chain's CDR3 is CASRLSAGDYNEQFF. The CDR3, as DNA: TGTGCCAGCAGACTCTCGGCGGGAGATTACAATGAGCAGTTCTTC. Full variable domain (outside the CDR3, taken from reference TRBV2 and TRBJ2-1): EPEVTQTPSHQVTQMGQEVILRCVPISNHLYFYWYRQILGQKVEFLVSFYNNEISEKSEIFDDQFSVERPDGSNFTLKIRSTKLEDSAMYFCASRLSAGDYNEQFFGPGTRLTVL.

The gene calls are TRBV6-4 and TRBJ1-5; TRBD1 matches 9 bases. Germline trimming cut 6 bases from V and 7 bases from J; bases unmatched to any gene: 7. The CDR3 runs to 14 residues. Germline V gene sequence: CDR1 MRHNA, CDR2 SNTAGT. The CDR3 DNA reads as TGTGCCAGCAGCCCGGGACAGGGAGTCCAGCCCCAGCATTTT. It encodes CASSPGQGVQPQHF.

This clone was picked up one time. This chain connects TRBV19 to TRBJ1-6, with unresolved D. Deletions cut 7 bases from V and 0 bases from J, with 7 bases between. CDR1 and CDR2 (germline): LNHDA, SQIVND (reference sequence). The CDR3 length is 14 residues. The CDR3 loop is CASTRSSYNSPLHF. DNA for the CDR3: TGTGCCAGTACAAGGAGCTCCTATAATTCACCCCTCCACTTT.

The chain recombines TRBV28 with TRBJ2-7, with 9 bases matching TRBD1. J lost 4 bases, V lost 7 bases, and 5 bases had no gene match. The germline V gene encodes CDR1 MDHEN and CDR2 SYDVKM. CDR3 length: 13 residues. This CDR3 is CASISGTGYEQYF. CDR3 nucleotides: TGTGCCAGCATTTCCGGGACAGGGTACGAGCAGTACTTC.

The gene calls are TRBV24-1 and TRBJ1-2; 8 bases are shared with TRBD1. CDR1 is KGHDR and CDR2 is SFDVKD in the germline V gene. The CDR3 spans 13 residues. Losses at the gene ends were 4 bases for V and 7 bases for J; bases not matched to a gene: 4. The DNA of the CDR3 is TGTGCCACCAGTGACCTGACAGGGGCTGGCTACACCTTC. Its protein product is CATSDLTGAGYTF.

V is TRBV3-1 (or the pseudogene TRBV3-2) and J is TRBJ2-4, with TRBD2 matching over 8 bases. This CDR3 spans 18 amino acids. J was trimmed by 1 base and V by 2 bases; bases with no gene match: 10. Germline V gene sequence: CDR1 LGHDT, CDR2 YNNKEL (reference sequence). CDR3: CASSQRSRGGRAKNIQYF. The CDR3 coding sequence is TGTGCCAGCAGCCAACGGAGTCGGGGGGGGCGGGCCAAAAACATTCAGTACTTC.